This T cell receptor beta chain was captured in a study of shared clonotypes between healthy human individuals. The assay was immunoSEQ multiplex PCR, and TCRdb's table has in-frame clones only and misses some. The sample has hundreds of thousands of clones, nearly 98% seen once. Terminally differentiated effector memory CD45RA+ cells were excluded from the naive CD8 cells, which were CD45RO-negative and positively selected for CCR7. The CDR3 loop spans 16 amino acids. Germline lookup yields CDR1 SGHTA and CDR2 FQGNSA. Trimming took 5 bases from V and 6 from J; bases not matched to a gene: 11. What was sequenced was naive CD8+ T cells sorted from blood. The TCR sequence derives from a man aged 30 to 45 in good health. The chain recombines TRBV7-2 with TRBJ2-3; 10 bases map to TRBD2. For the CDR3, the DNA is TGTGCCAGCAGCCCTTACAGCGGGAGGGATAAGGATACGCAGTATTTT. It yields the protein CASSPYSGRDKDTQYF. The full variable domain, with the rest looked up from reference TRBV7-2 and TRBJ2-3, is GAGVSQSPSNKVTEKGKDVELRCDPISGHTALYWYRQSLGQGLEFLIYFQGNSAPDKSGLPSDRFSAERTGGSVSTLTIQRTQQEDSAVYLCASSPYSGRDKDTQYFGPGTRLTVL.